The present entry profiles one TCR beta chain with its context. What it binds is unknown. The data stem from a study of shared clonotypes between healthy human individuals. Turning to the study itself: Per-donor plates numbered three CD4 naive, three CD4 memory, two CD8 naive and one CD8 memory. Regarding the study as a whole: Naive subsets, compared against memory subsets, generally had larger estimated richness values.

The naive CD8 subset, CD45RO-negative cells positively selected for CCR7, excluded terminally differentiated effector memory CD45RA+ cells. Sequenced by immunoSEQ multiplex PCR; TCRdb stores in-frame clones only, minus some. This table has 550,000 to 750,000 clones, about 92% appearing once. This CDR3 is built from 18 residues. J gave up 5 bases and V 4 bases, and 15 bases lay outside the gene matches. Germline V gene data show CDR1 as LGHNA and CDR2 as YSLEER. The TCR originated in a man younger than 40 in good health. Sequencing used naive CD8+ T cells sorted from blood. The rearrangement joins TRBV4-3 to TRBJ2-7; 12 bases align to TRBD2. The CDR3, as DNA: TGCGCCAGCAGCCCGACTAGCGGGAGTCCCATATACCTGAACGAGCAGTACTTC. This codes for CASSPTSGSPIYLNEQYF.